This T cell receptor (beta chain) was captured in a study of blood T cell repertoires in COVID-19. Participants came from some 26 US areas, aged about 18 to 100 years. Either two negative PCRs, clearance, or symptom resolution qualified Cohort 3 donors as recovered. Profiling relied on immunoSEQ multiplex PCR, and the TCRdb table lists in-frame clones only, not all of them. The table has fewer than 600,000 clones, 88% seen once. This clonotype was obtained from a woman aged 40 to 50 who had recovered from COVID-19. The sample consisted of PBMCs or T cells enriched from blood (not recorded which).

The CDR3 loop is CASSAGTGGARKDEAFF. The CDR3 DNA is TGTGCCAGCAGCGCCGGGACAGGGGGTGCGAGAAAGGATGAAGCTTTCTTT. The V call is TRBV9, the J call TRBJ1-1; 11 bases are a match to TRBD1. V shed 3 bases, J shed 7 bases, and the junction held 14 bases outside the gene matches. Per germline, CDR1 SGDLS and CDR2 YYNGEE. The CDR3 runs 17 residues. The variable domain in full, with the rest retrieved from reference TRBV9 and TRBJ1-1, is DSGVTQTPKHLITATGQRVTLRCSPRSGDLSVYWYQQSLDQGLQFLIQYYNGEERAKGNILERFSAQQFPDLHSELNLSSLELGDSALYFCASSAGTGGARKDEAFFGQGTRLTVV.